This T cell receptor beta chain was profiled in a study of T cell responses to AZD1222 COVID-19 vaccine. Points from the study as a whole: Clonal diversity was possibly underestimated; the donors were predominantly white British and more often female.

V was clipped by 3 bases and J by 4 bases, with 7 bases between them. The CDR3 totals 13 residues. Germline assignment: CDR1 KGHSH and CDR2 LQKENI. Only in-frame clones appear in the TCRdb table, and some are missing; sequencing was by immunoSEQ multiplex PCR. This table has some 150,000 clones, around 88% appearing once. Worth noting for this clone: The antigen is not known.

This receptor was taken from an adult in good health. The sequencing here drew on peripheral blood, taken on day 0 of AZD1222 vaccination. The rearrangement uses TRBV18 and TRBJ1-5; D is uncertain. The CDR3 protein is CASSPDLNQPQHF. CDR3 nucleotides: TGTGCCAGCTCACCGGACCTAAATCAGCCCCAGCATTTT.